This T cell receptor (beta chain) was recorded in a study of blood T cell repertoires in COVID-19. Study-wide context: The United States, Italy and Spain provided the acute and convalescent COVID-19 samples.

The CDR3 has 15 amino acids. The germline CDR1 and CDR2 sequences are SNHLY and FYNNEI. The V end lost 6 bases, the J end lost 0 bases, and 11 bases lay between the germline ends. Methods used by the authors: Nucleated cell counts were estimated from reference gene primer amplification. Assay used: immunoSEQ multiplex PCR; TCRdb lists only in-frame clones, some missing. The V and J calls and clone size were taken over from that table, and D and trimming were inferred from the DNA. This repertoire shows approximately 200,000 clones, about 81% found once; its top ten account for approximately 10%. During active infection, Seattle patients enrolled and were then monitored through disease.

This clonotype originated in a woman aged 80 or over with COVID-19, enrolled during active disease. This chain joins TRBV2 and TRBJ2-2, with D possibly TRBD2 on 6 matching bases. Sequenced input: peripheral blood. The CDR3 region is CASRGLTANTGELFF. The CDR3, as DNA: TGTGCCAGCAGGGGACTCACCGCGAACACCGGGGAGCTGTTTTTT.